This T cell receptor (beta chain) was sequenced for a study of CD8 T cells in Susac syndrome. RNA, at about 0.45 to 1 ug, was reverse transcribed with random hexamers. Amplification of the TCR beta CDR3 was carried out by immunoSEQ multiplex PCR, which spanned a total of 54 Vbeta and 13 Jbeta segments. TCRdb independently ran MiXCR on the immunoSEQ multiplex PCR reads; one entry per CDR3 protein. The profile shows approximately 160,000 distinct CDR3 sequences, approximately 93% of them singletons. A word on this clonotype: The antigen remains unidentified.

The CDR3 sequence is 13 residues long. CDR1 and CDR2 from the germline V gene are DFQATT and SNEGSKA (reference sequence). J was trimmed by 5 bases and V by 6 bases; bases with no gene match: 7. The multiple sclerosis controls were treatment-naive patients with relapsing-remitting disease that was stable or active. Regarding the study as a whole: The number of individuals included in the study's TCR sequencing and HLA analysis was acknowledged as relatively small.

The genes are TRBV20-1 and TRBJ1-5; 7 bases fit TRBD1. Material for sequencing was CD4+ T cells from PBMCs. This TCR derives from a human donor with multiple sclerosis. This CDR3 is CSATGTEDQPQHF. The CDR3, as DNA: TGCAGTGCGACCGGGACAGAAGATCAGCCCCAGCATTTT.